What follows is one T cell receptor beta chain and its context. At one boundary the junction diverges from the germline segment, which might be a read error. Germline loops: CDR1 MRHNA, CDR2 SNTAGT. The CDR3 extends over 13 amino acids. This sample was taken from a study of blood T cell repertoires in COVID-19. Study information: The analysed material was cDNA or gDNA that came from T cells, B-cell-depleted T cells, or PBMCs.

Sequencing was performed with immunoSEQ multiplex PCR; in TCRdb, only in-frame clones are kept and a portion is missing. The data hold about 110,000 clones, with 76% observed a single time. Sequencing input: peripheral blood. This sequence joins TRBV6-4 and TRBJ1-1, with TRBD1 matching over 7 bases. The receptor's source is a man older than 75 with COVID-19, enrolled during active disease. CDR3 sequence: CSSRDSLNTEAFF. The CDR3 DNA reads as TGTTCCAGCAGGGACAGCCTTAACACTGAAGCTTTCTTT.